Each of the 26 T cell receptor beta chains below was sequenced from the same sample in a study of blood T cell repertoires in COVID-19. TCRdb's table, derived via immunoSEQ multiplex PCR, lists solely in-frame clones and lacks some. The sample consists of 200,000 to 250,000 clones, about 80% of them appearing once. The sequencing input was PBMCs or T cells enriched from blood (not recorded which). These receptors all stem from a man aged 35 to 55 who had recovered from COVID-19.

CDR3 sequence (DNA): TGTGCCACCAGTGATGTGAACGGGTTTGGCTATGGCTACACCTTC. It codes for CATSDVNGFGYGYTF. The gene calls are TRBV24-1 and TRBJ1-2; D not certain. The CDR3 totals 15 residues. V lost 3 bases and J lost 4, with 14 bases in between. Germline CDR1 is KGHDR and CDR2 is SFDVKD.

The rearrangement links TRBV5-6 to TRBJ2-2, with D possibly TRBD1 on 6 matching bases. Germline loops: CDR1 SGHDT, CDR2 YYEEEE. Trimming cost V 1 base and J 7 bases, with 14 bases left between them. The CDR3 is made up of 15 amino acids. This CDR3 is CASSLLGLGGGELFF. The CDR3 DNA reads TGTGCCAGCAGCTTGCTGGGTTTAGGGGGCGGGGAGCTGTTTTTT.

This sequence joins TRBV7-6 and TRBJ2-7; 8 bases fit TRBD1. Germline V gene lookup returns CDR1 SGHVS and CDR2 FNYEAQ. The J segment lost 0 bases and the V segment lost 4 bases, leaving 14 bases of the junction unmatched. The CDR3 totals 18 residues. CDR3 sequence: CASSSRGYRGSSSYEQYF. Written as DNA, the CDR3 is TGTGCCAGCAGCTCAAGGGGATACAGGGGGTCGTCCTCCTACGAGCAGTACTTC.

The rearrangement links TRBV27 to TRBJ2-2; 13 bases fit TRBD2. The CDR3 is 16 residues long. Germline V gives CDR1 MNHEY, CDR2 SMNVEV (reference sequence). V dropped 4 bases and J dropped 6; count of bases not matched to a gene: 5. The CDR3 DNA sequence: TGTGCCAGCAGTTCCCGACTAGCGGGAGGCGCCGGGGAGCTGTTTTTT. Amino acids: CASSSRLAGGAGELFF.

There are a few counts of this clone. This rearrangement joins TRBV30 to TRBJ2-7; the D gene is possibly TRBD2 (5 bases). V lost 3 bases to trimming and J lost 1 base, with 7 bases between them. In germline, CDR1 is GTSNPN, CDR2 SVGIG (reference sequence). The CDR3 has 12 residues. CDR3 nucleotides: TGTGCCTGGAGCCGGGATTCCTACGAGCAGTACTTC. It yields the protein CAWSRDSYEQYF.

The chain joins TRBV19 to TRBJ1-6; D perhaps matches TRBD1 (5 bases). CDR3 size: 15 residues. Trimming removed 3 bases from V and 7 bases from J, with 13 bases in between. Germline V gene lookup returns CDR1 LNHDA and CDR2 SQIVND (reference sequence). CDR3 in DNA: TGTGCCAGTAGTATCGTCGCAGGGAAGAATTCACCCCTCCACTTT. Its translation is CASSIVAGKNSPLHF.

This clone was observed a few times. This chain uses TRBV6-2 or TRBV6-3 with TRBJ2-3; 9 bases line up with TRBD1. The CDR3 spans 16 residues. J lost 5 bases, V lost 6 bases, and 12 bases had no gene match. In germline, CDR1 is MNHEY, CDR2 SVGEGT. CDR3 residues: CASSEIGTGYRDTQYF. The CDR3, as DNA: TGTGCCAGCAGCGAAATCGGGACAGGGTATAGAGATACGCAGTATTTT.

The chain links TRBV15 to TRBJ1-5, with 9 nucleotides matching TRBD1. Germline V gives CDR1 LNHNV, CDR2 YYDKDF (reference sequence). The J segment lost 5 bases and the V segment lost 1 base, leaving 9 bases of the junction unmatched. The CDR3 has 17 residues. In DNA form, the CDR3 reads TGTGCCACCAGCAGAGCTCCATGGGGACAGGGAGATCAGCCCCAGCATTTT. It specifies CATSRAPWGQGDQPQHF.

This chain joins TRBV20-1 and TRBJ2-7; D gene uncertain. Germline V gene sequence: CDR1 DFQATT, CDR2 SNEGSKA (reference sequence). The CDR3 has 11 amino acids. The V and J ends lost 5 bases and 6 bases respectively, with 11 bases between them. The CDR3, as DNA: TGCAGTGCTCCCGTGGGCGCCGAGCAGTACTTC. It is translated as CSAPVGAEQYF.

This sequence joins TRBV5-5 and TRBJ2-3; D remains unclear. V was cut by 0 bases and J by 5 bases, with 7 bases left in between. This CDR3 has 13 residues. Per the germline V gene, CDR1 is SGHKS and CDR2 is YYEKEE (reference sequence). The CDR3 loop is CASSLGVRDTQYF. The CDR3 coding sequence is TGTGCCAGCAGCTTGGGCGTTCGAGATACGCAGTATTTT.

The V gene is TRBV6-1, the J gene TRBJ2-1; D is undetermined. Germline values: CDR1 MNHNS, CDR2 SASEGT. V was shortened by 0 bases and J by 12 bases, with 9 bases between the two germline ends. This CDR3 has 12 residues. The CDR3 is CASSEALAGQFF. The CDR3 DNA sequence: TGTGCCAGCAGTGAAGCTCTCGCCGGGCAGTTCTTC.

The chain is built from TRBV4-1 and TRBJ1-5; TRBD1 agrees at 8 bases. This CDR3 has 16 amino acids. In germline, CDR1 is MGHRA, CDR2 YSYEKL. J was trimmed by 5 bases and V by 5 bases; bases with no gene match: 11. The CDR3, as DNA: TGCGCCAGCAGCGCAGTAGGCAGGGGGCGAGATCAGCCCCAGCATTTT. It is translated as CASSAVGRGRDQPQHF.

This clone was observed a handful of times. The V gene is TRBV29-1, the J gene TRBJ1-1; a possible D gene is TRBD1 (6 bases). V was shortened by 3 bases and J by 1 base, with 24 bases between the two germline ends. This CDR3 region has 18 residues. The V gene's germline CDR1 is SQVTM and CDR2 ANQGSEA. The CDR3 DNA sequence: TGCAGCGTTGATTTGAGGGGGAGAACCAATTGGGCGAACACTGAAGCTTTCTTT. Amino acids: CSVDLRGRTNWANTEAFF.

Comments on this clone: Likely a read error: the CDR3 ends without its conserved phenylalanine or tryptophan. The genes are TRBV2 and TRBJ1-5; D remains unclear. In germline, CDR1 is SNHLY, CDR2 FYNNEI. The CDR3 extends over 13 amino acids. V was cut by 4 bases and J by 4 bases, with 8 bases left in between. The CDR3 bases are TGTGCCAGCAGTGTGTGGGCGAATCAGCCCCAGCATGTT. This sequence encodes CASSVWANQPQHV.

V usage is TRBV5-6 and J usage is TRBJ2-1; 13 nucleotides line up with TRBD2. Per the germline V gene, CDR1 is SGHDT and CDR2 is YYEEEE. V was pared by 3 bases and J by 3 bases, with 6 bases of the junction left unmatched. This CDR3 is built from 17 residues. The CDR3 bases are TGTGCCAGCAGCTGGGGACTAGCGGGGTCACACTACAATGAGCAGTTCTTC. It codes for CASSWGLAGSHYNEQFF.

J is TRBJ2-1 and V is TRBV11-2, with D possibly matching TRBD1 (5 bases). Trimming left V 8 bases short and J 8 bases short, with 10 bases between. Germline CDR1 is SGHAT and CDR2 is FQNNGV. CDR3 length: 11 amino acids. CDR3 sequence reads: CASGARDEQFF. CDR3 nucleotide sequence: TGTGCCAGCGGGGCCAGAGATGAGCAGTTCTTC.

The V gene is TRBV28, the J gene TRBJ2-5, with 9 bases fitting TRBD2. The CDR3 spans 15 residues. J gave up 5 bases and V 10 bases, and 14 bases lay outside the gene matches. Germline V gives CDR1 MDHEN, CDR2 SYDVKM. This chain's CDR3 is CATAGGGAGTETQYF. CDR3 nucleotides: TGTGCCACCGCCGGCGGGGGGGCGGGGACGGAGACCCAGTACTTC.

The chain combines TRBV27 with TRBJ2-1, with D tentatively TRBD1 (5 bases). CDR3 length: 14 amino acids. Looked up from germline, CDR1 is MNHEY and CDR2 is SMNVEV (reference sequence). V was pared by 6 bases and J by 7 bases, with 16 bases between. CDR3 bases: TGTGCCAGCAGGAAGACAGAAAGTAGAAATGAGCAGTTCTTC. Its protein is CASRKTESRNEQFF.

The genes are TRBV2 and TRBJ2-7, with D perhaps TRBD2 (5 bases). CDR3 length equals 11 residues. Between the trimmed V and J ends, which lost 5 bases and 9 bases, there was a span of 11 bases. Germline V gene data show CDR1 as SNHLY and CDR2 as FYNNEI. As DNA, the CDR3 is TGTGCCAGCAGTTGGACTGAGGCGCAGTACTTC. Translated: CASSWTEAQYF.

The chain recombines TRBV19 with TRBJ2-7, with a possible D match to TRBD2 (6 bases). The CDR3 is 11 amino acids. Per germline, CDR1 LNHDA and CDR2 SQIVND (reference sequence). The CDR3 here is CASGGVFEQYF. The CDR3 DNA sequence: TGTGCATCCGGGGGAGTCTTCGAGCAGTACTTC.

This clone was found a few times. Different DNA sequences within this sample yield the same CDR3. V is TRBV5-1 and J is TRBJ2-3, with a possible D match to TRBD2 (5 bases). This CDR3 region has 13 residues. The ends were cut back, 2 bases at V and 2 bases at J, with 6 bases in the middle. Germline-derived CDR1 and CDR2 are SGHRS and YFSETQ. CDR3 amino acids: CASSFRDTDTQYF. The CDR3 coding sequence is TGCGCCAGCAGCTTCCGGGACACAGATACGCAGTATTTT.

The V call is TRBV15, the J call TRBJ2-3; no clear D. V was shortened by 1 base and J by 1 base, with 3 bases between the two germline ends. Germline V gives CDR1 LNHNV, CDR2 YYDKDF (reference sequence). CDR3 size: 13 residues. CDR3 sequence reads: CATSRVGTDTQYF. The CDR3 DNA is TGTGCCACCAGCAGAGTCGGCACAGATACGCAGTATTTT.

The rearrangement joins TRBV5-1 to TRBJ1-4; TRBD1 matches 9 bases. Germline V gene sequence: CDR1 SGHRS, CDR2 YFSETQ. The CDR3 runs 15 residues. V gave up 0 bases and J gave up 7 bases; unmatched junction bases: 4. CDR3 DNA: TGCGCCAGCAGCTTGGGGGACAGGGTCGGTGAAAAACTGTTTTTT. It translates to CASSLGDRVGEKLFF.

The chain employs TRBV28 and TRBJ2-4; tentatively, D is TRBD1 (6 bases). Germline assignment: CDR1 MDHEN and CDR2 SYDVKM. CDR3 size: 15 residues. The V end lost 4 bases, the J end lost 0 bases, and 10 bases lay between the germline ends. This chain's CDR3 is CASSSTGQAKNIQYF. The CDR3 DNA reads as TGTGCCAGCAGTTCGACGGGACAAGCCAAAAACATTCAGTACTTC.

The chain joins TRBV27 to TRBJ1-3; tentative D call: TRBD1 (6 bases). V lost 7 bases and J 1 base, leaving 14 bases between the germline ends. This CDR3 comprises 15 residues. CDR1 and CDR2 from the germline V gene are MNHEY and SMNVEV (reference sequence). The chain's CDR3 is CASTPEGGSGNTIYF. For the CDR3, the DNA is TGTGCCAGCACCCCGGAGGGGGGGTCTGGAAACACCATATATTTT.

This clone was observed a handful of times. This chain links TRBV2 with TRBJ1-5; D is possibly TRBD1 (5 bases). V gave up 4 bases and J gave up 7 bases, with 14 bases separating them. There are 14 residues in the CDR3. CDR1 and CDR2 from the germline V gene are SNHLY and FYNNEI. The CDR3 loop reads CASSGIGAGQPQHF. CDR3 coding DNA: TGTGCCAGCAGTGGGATAGGGGCAGGGCAGCCCCAGCATTTT.